The entry below gives a single T cell receptor (beta chain) sequence along with its context. Antigen specificity is unknown. The data were taken from a study of cytomegalovirus exposure and HLA in healthy donors. Study results and caveats: The study listed roughly 160 cytomegalovirus-associated TCR beta chains. First-cohort TCR clusters were later found to tend to co-occur in the 120 or so validation repertoires.

Germline trimming cut 7 bases from V and 4 bases from J; bases unmatched to any gene: 11. Germline V gene data show CDR1 as SNHLY and CDR2 as FYNNEI. The CDR3 extends over 15 amino acids. The donors were in the roughly 110-subject validation cohort, distinct from the roughly 600-subject first cohort. Sequencing was performed with immunoSEQ multiplex PCR; in TCRdb, only in-frame clones are kept and a portion is missing. Among roughly 180,000 clones listed, 84% were seen once. The sequencing input was PBMCs. V gene TRBV2 combines with J gene TRBJ2-5, with 8 nucleotides matching TRBD1. The sequence was obtained from a man younger than 30 in good health and CMV-seropositive. CDR3 loop: CASIPSDRGGETQYF. In DNA form, the CDR3 reads TGTGCCAGCATCCCAAGCGACAGGGGCGGAGAGACCCAGTACTTC.